This entry lists 6 T cell receptor beta chains sequenced from one sample in a study of blood T cell repertoires in COVID-19. Repertoires were generated with immunoSEQ multiplex PCR, while TCRdb's copy carries only in-frame clones and drops some. The data hold about 190,000 clones, with about 81% observed a single time. Source material: peripheral blood. All receptors come from a woman of 80 years or more with COVID-19, enrolled during active disease.

This clone was picked up a small number of times. This chain uses TRBV7-9 with TRBJ2-3, with D perhaps matching TRBD2 (7 bases). The V end was cut by 5 bases, the J end by 0 bases, with 18 bases between. Germline CDR1 SEHNR, CDR2 FQNEAQ (reference sequence). This CDR3 has 17 residues. The DNA of the CDR3 is TGTGCCAGCAGCATGCCTTGGGCGGGGGCCAGCACAGATACGCAGTATTTT. Amino acids: CASSMPWAGASTDTQYF. Drawing the rest from reference TRBV7-9 and TRBJ2-3, the complete variable domain is DTGVSQNPRHKITKRGQNVTFRCDPISEHNRLYWYRQTLGQGPEFLTYFQNEAQLEKSRLLSDRFSAERPKGSFSTLEIQRTEQGDSAMYLCASSMPWAGASTDTQYFGPGTRLTVL.

V usage is TRBV12-3 or TRBV12-4 and J usage is TRBJ2-1; 10 nucleotides agree with TRBD1. The CDR3 covers 13 residues. The ends lost 5 bases at V and 5 bases at J; junction bases unmatched: 0. The CDR3 spells CASSGTGDNEQFF. The CDR3 coding sequence is TGTGCCAGCAGTGGGACAGGGGACAATGAGCAGTTCTTC.

The chain recombines TRBV10-3 with TRBJ2-3; 8 bases fit TRBD2. The V gene's germline CDR1 is ENHRY and CDR2 SYGVKD. The CDR3 is 15 residues long. V lost 3 bases to trimming and J lost 4 bases; unmatched junction nucleotides: 6. CDR3 sequence (DNA): TGTGCCATCAGTGATTTCGGCGGGGGGTCAGATACGCAGTATTTT. Amino acids: CAISDFGGGSDTQYF.

This sequence joins TRBV28 and TRBJ2-3; D is perhaps TRBD2 (7 bases). V was shortened by 2 bases and J by 7 bases, with 19 bases between the two germline ends. CDR3 length: 16 residues. The germline V gene has CDR1 MDHEN and CDR2 SYDVKM. In DNA, the CDR3 is TGTGCCAGCAGTTTAGGGTCGGGGGGCTTCAGTAATACGCAGTATTTT. Encoded protein: CASSLGSGGFSNTQYF.

The rearrangement uses TRBV3-1 (or the pseudogene TRBV3-2) and TRBJ2-1; 9 bases map to TRBD2. The length of the CDR3 is 15 residues. The junction had 2 bases not matched to a gene; V was cut back by 3 bases and J by 2 bases. Germline values: CDR1 LGHDT, CDR2 YNNKEL (reference sequence). CDR3 sequence: CASSQSSGAYNEQFF. The CDR3 nucleotides read TGTGCCAGCAGCCAGTCTAGCGGGGCCTACAATGAGCAGTTCTTC.

The J gene is TRBJ2-1, the V gene TRBV5-1; TRBD2 aligns across 15 bases. The CDR3 totals 17 residues. V shed 3 bases and J 7 bases; nucleotides not matched to a gene: 8. Germline V gene data show CDR1 as SGHRS and CDR2 as YFSETQ. In DNA, the CDR3 is TGCGCCAGCAGCTGGACTAGCGGGAGGGCCAGCGGTAATGAGCAGTTCTTC. This gives the protein CASSWTSGRASGNEQFF.